The clone carrying this TCR beta chain was observed once. This specimen comes from a study of PD-L1 blockade in urothelial cancer. About the research overall: Reported median T cell count for blood samples was 120,000 to 150,000.

CDR3 length: 12 residues. V lost 6 bases and J lost 4, with 6 bases in between. Germline V CDR1 and CDR2: SNHLY, FYNNEI. Templates that were synthetic TCR analogs were spiked into each PCR. Only in-frame clones appear in the TCRdb table, and some are missing; sequencing was by immunoSEQ multiplex PCR. The data hold about 45,000 clones, with around 89% observed a single time. Patients yielded 1 to 8 samples each, pretreatment and on-treatment. This chain connects TRBV2 to TRBJ1-4, with D possibly TRBD1 on 5 matching bases. This sequence originates from an elderly man with urothelial cancer. The starting material was PBMCs, obtained around atezolizumab (anti-PD-L1) treatment. CDR3 DNA sequence: TGTGCCAGCAGGCAGGGTAATGAAAAACTGTTTTTT. It encodes CASRQGNEKLFF.